A selection of T cell receptor beta chains follows, all from one sample in a study of HIV-infected patients and healthy controls. TCRdb reprocessed the 5' RACE reads via MiXCR and lists one record per CDR3 protein. The sample includes about 15,000 distinct CDR3 sequences, 9% to 9.5% of them seen just once. Sequencing was done on a sample of blood. Receptor source: an adult in good health. Both conserved end residues are part of each CDR3. D genes are given only for firm matches. Clone size, where shown, is once, few, many, or a class for clones that have expanded.

clone_size j_call d_call v_call cdr3_aa cdr3_nt
medium-sized TRBJ2-6 . TRBV7-6 CASSPSGANVLTF TGTGCCAGCAGCCCCTCTGGGGCCAACGTCCTGACTTTC
few TRBJ1-1 . TRBV7-8 CASSLVRGVKTEAFF TGTGCCAGCAGCTTAGTCCGGGGGGTGAAGACTGAAGCTTTCTTT
. TRBJ2-3 TRBD1 TRBV5-8 CASSPTGGTDTQYF TGTGCCAGCAGCCCGACAGGGGGTACAGATACGCAGTATTTT
many TRBJ1-1 . TRBV18 CASSPIPSEGAFF TGTGCCAGCTCACCTATCCCGTCTGAAGGAGCTTTCTTT
many TRBJ1-5 TRBD1 TRBV28 CASSLSDRGGQPQHF TGTGCCAGCAGTTTATCAGACAGGGGTGGTCAGCCCCAGCATTTT
many TRBJ2-7 . TRBV27 CASTQNGGTYEQYF TGTGCCAGCACCCAGAATGGGGGGACCTACGAGCAGTACTTC
many TRBJ2-3 TRBD2 TRBV20-1 CSAKKRGITDTQYF TGCAGTGCAAAAAAGCGGGGAATTACAGATACGCAGTATTTT
many TRBJ2-1 . TRBV5-6 CASSLAVYPNEQFF TGTGCCAGCAGCTTGGCCGTCTACCCCAATGAGCAGTTCTTC
many TRBJ2-5 . TRBV4-1 CASSQVPGPEETQYF TGCGCCAGCAGCCAAGTCCCAGGGCCCGAAGAGACCCAGTACTTC
medium-sized TRBJ2-2 TRBD2 TRBV4-3 CASSQVAGEPTGELFF TGCGCCAGCAGCCAAGTAGCGGGAGAGCCCACCGGGGAGCTGTTTTTT
many TRBJ1-5 . TRBV6-1 CASSEEEGQGGQPQHF TGTGCCAGCAGTGAAGAAGAGGGGCAGGGTGGTCAGCCCCAGCATTTT
few TRBJ1-1 . TRBV19 CASSISAGLEAFF TGTGCCAGTAGTATCTCCGCGGGCTTGGAAGCTTTCTTT
few TRBJ2-3 . TRBV18 CASSRPGTTSTDTQYF TGTGCCAGCTCACGACCCGGGACAACTAGCACAGATACGCAGTATTTT
many TRBJ2-2 TRBD1 TRBV9 CASTPEGQGHRELFF TGTGCCAGCACCCCAGAGGGACAGGGTCACCGGGAGCTGTTTTTT
. TRBJ2-3 TRBD2 TRBV10-2 CASRLAGSDTQYF TGCGCCAGCAGACTAGCGGGGTCAGATACGCAGTATTTT
many TRBJ2-1 TRBD1 TRBV29-1 CSVVGWGQGAGEQFF TGCAGCGTTGTGGGATGGGGACAGGGGGCAGGAGAGCAGTTCTTC
. TRBJ2-3 . TRBV5-1 CASSEEGTDTQYF TGCGCCAGCAGCGAAGAGGGGACAGATACGCAGTATTTT
medium-sized TRBJ2-5 . TRBV6-6 CASSYREEETQYF TGTGCCAGCAGTTACAGGGAGGAAGAGACCCAGTACTTC
medium-sized TRBJ2-1 TRBD2 TRBV11-2 CASSPRTSGRNEQFF TGTGCCAGCAGCCCCAGGACTAGCGGGAGAAATGAGCAGTTCTTC
many TRBJ2-7 . TRBV5-1 CASSLVGGRTYEQYF TGCGCCAGCAGCTTGGTAGGCGGACGAACCTACGAGCAGTACTTC
medium-sized TRBJ2-3 . TRBV11-2 CASSQTAVADTQYF TGTGCCAGCAGCCAGACCGCGGTGGCTGATACGCAGTATTTT
few TRBJ2-7 TRBD2 TRBV20-1 CSARDPAGVYEQYF TGCAGTGCTAGAGATCCCGCGGGAGTTTACGAGCAGTACTTC
many TRBJ2-3 TRBD2 TRBV4-1 CASSQGLTSGATSTDTQYF TGCGCCAGCAGCCAAGGGCTCACTAGCGGAGCTACTAGCACAGATACGCAGTATTTT
many TRBJ1-2 TRBD1 TRBV29-1 CSVDRGNYTF TGCAGCGTGGACAGGGGCAACTACACCTTC
. TRBJ2-1 TRBD2 TRBV4-2 CASSHSGRGYNEQFF TGTGCCAGCAGTCATAGCGGGAGAGGCTACAATGAGCAGTTCTTC
few TRBJ2-7 . TRBV28 CASSQTRHEQYF TGTGCCAGCAGTCAAACAAGGCACGAGCAGTACTTC
many TRBJ2-6 . TRBV29-1 CSHLPGANVLTF TGCAGCCATCTCCCCGGGGCCAACGTCCTGACTTTC
many TRBJ2-5 TRBD2 TRBV2 CASSVIGTSGSGFSETQYF TGTGCCAGCAGTGTAATAGGGACTAGCGGGTCGGGTTTCTCAGAGACCCAGTACTTC
many TRBJ1-4 . TRBV5-1 CASSFDPTEKLFF TGCGCCAGCAGCTTTGATCCCACTGAAAAACTGTTTTTT
. TRBJ2-3 TRBD2 TRBV12-3/TRBV12-4 CASSFSGGISTDTQYF TGTGCCAGCAGTTTCTCGGGAGGGATTAGCACAGATACGCAGTATTTT
many TRBJ1-1 TRBD1 TRBV20-1 CSANQGDAEAFF TGCAGTGCAAATCAGGGGGACGCTGAAGCTTTCTTT
medium-sized TRBJ2-7 . TRBV20-1 CSARLSAEQYF TGCAGTGCTAGGCTATCGGCCGAGCAGTACTTC
many TRBJ1-6 TRBD1 TRBV12-3/TRBV12-4 CASSSRTGNDSPLHF TGTGCCAGCAGTTCCCGGACAGGGAATGATTCACCCCTCCACTTT
many TRBJ1-5 . TRBV12-3/TRBV12-4 CASSPRNSADQPQHF TGTGCCAGCAGCCCCCGGAACTCAGCCGATCAGCCCCAGCATTTT
few TRBJ2-1 TRBD2 TRBV10-2 CASSVREALYNEQFF TGCGCCAGCAGTGTTCGGGAGGCCCTCTACAATGAGCAGTTCTTC
. TRBJ2-7 . TRBV6-6 CASRQIVLHEQYF TGTGCCAGCAGACAAATCGTCCTCCACGAGCAGTACTTC
once TRBJ2-4 . TRBV14 CASSSSRGWAKNIQYF TGTGCCAGCAGCTCCTCGCGCGGGTGGGCCAAAAACATTCAGTACTTC
few TRBJ2-5 TRBD1 TRBV13 CASSPGTGGVYGETQYF TGTGCCAGCAGCCCGGGGACAGGGGGCGTGTATGGTGAGACCCAGTACTTC
. TRBJ2-3 . TRBV29-1 CSVGQTGRDTQYF TGCAGCGTTGGCCAAACCGGAAGAGATACGCAGTATTTT
many TRBJ2-5 . TRBV4-3 CASSLDFRETQYF TGCGCCAGCAGCCTTGACTTTAGGGAGACCCAGTACTTC
many TRBJ2-1 . TRBV6-1 CASNTGSYNEQFF TGTGCCAGCAATACAGGGTCCTACAATGAGCAGTTCTTC
. TRBJ2-3 . TRBV28 CASGSLGRTDTQYF TGTGCCAGCGGTTCGTTGGGACGGACAGATACGCAGTATTTT
many TRBJ2-6 TRBD2 TRBV9 CASSVTTSGTSGANVLTF TGTGCCAGCAGCGTTACGACTAGCGGGACTTCTGGGGCCAACGTCCTGACTTTC
few TRBJ1-1 TRBD1 TRBV3-1 CASSLGRTGNTEAFF TGTGCCAGCAGCCTCGGGCGGACAGGGAACACTGAAGCTTTCTTT
many TRBJ1-4 . TRBV7-6 CASSLEGVSPFNEKLFF TGTGCCAGCAGCTTGGAGGGGGTCTCCCCCTTTAATGAAAAACTGTTTTTT
many TRBJ1-5 TRBD1 TRBV20-1 CSVSGTGGFVWNQPQHF TGCAGTGTTTCCGGGACAGGGGGGTTTGTGTGGAATCAGCCCCAGCATTTT
many TRBJ2-1 TRBD1 TRBV29-1 CSVGGQVSYNEQFF TGCAGCGTTGGGGGACAGGTCTCCTACAATGAGCAGTTCTTC
many TRBJ2-1 TRBD2 TRBV3-1 CASSQGGLANEQFF TGTGCCAGCAGCCAAGGGGGACTAGCAAATGAGCAGTTCTTC
many TRBJ2-1 . TRBV6-6 CASSYPNLSFEQFF TGTGCCAGCAGTTATCCGAACCTTAGCTTTGAGCAGTTCTTC